This T cell receptor beta chain was captured by sequencing in a study of T cells after yellow fever vaccination. As for the study in general: SMART-Seq v4 Ultra Low Input handled preparation of low-cell-number fractions. Study-wide points: In post-booster samples, most primary-vaccination clones reappeared (roughly 96% CD4, about 90% CD8). Shared CD4/CD8 clonotypes were a small share, likely from convergent recombination.

In its sample, this clonotype was seen a few times. The antigen is unknown. Making TCR cDNA involved 5'RACE template switching, which added UMIs and a universal primer site. Using its own MiXCR run on the 5' RACE reads, TCRdb lists one record per CDR3 protein. In the table there are over 100,000 distinct CDR3 sequences, roughly 8.9% of which are singletons. The germline gives CDR1 LGHNA, CDR2 YSLEER. V lost 0 bases and J 6 bases, leaving 21 bases between the germline ends. This CDR3 has 18 amino acids. The sequencing here drew on CD8+ T cells sorted from PBMCs, taken 45 days after the yellow fever booster vaccination. The receptor was isolated from a man younger than 45 who received the YFV17D yellow fever vaccine. The V gene is TRBV4-3, the J gene TRBJ2-1; maybe TRBD2 (7 bases). CDR3: CASSQERGAGEEGNEQFF. In nucleotides, the CDR3 is TGCGCCAGCAGCCAAGAACGGGGGGCAGGGGAGGAGGGCAATGAGCAGTTCTTC.